This paragraph covers one TCR beta chain sequence. The CDR3 spans 16 residues. With 3 bases clipped from V and 0 bases from J, the junction kept 3 bases outside the gene matches. Germline V lookup: CDR1 PRHDT, CDR2 FYEKMQ (reference sequence). The data were obtained in a study of blood T cell repertoires in COVID-19. Across the whole study: Sources were T cells, B-cell-depleted T cells, or PBMCs; the material itself was cDNA or gDNA.

Using immunoSEQ multiplex PCR, the repertoire was profiled, and TCRdb retains in-frame clones only, with some absent. The table has roughly 310,000 clones, about 89% seen once. V is TRBV13 and J is TRBJ2-1; 9 nucleotides agree with TRBD2. Material for sequencing was PBMCs or T cells enriched from blood (not recorded which). This receptor was obtained from a woman aged 40 to 55 who had recovered from COVID-19. The CDR3, as DNA: TGTGCCAGCAGCTTTCCTAGCGGGACCTCCTACAATGAGCAGTTCTTC. It encodes CASSFPSGTSYNEQFF.